This T cell receptor (beta chain) was recorded in a study of radiotherapy plus CTLA-4 blockade in lung cancer. In the study overall: In 18% of patients, objective responses were seen; 25% to 40% had disease control.

Focal radiation plus CTLA-4 blockade with ipilimumab was administered to patients who had chemo-refractory metastatic non-small-cell lung cancer. Comment on this clone: The antigen remains unidentified.

In germline, CDR1 is SEHNR, CDR2 FQNEAQ (reference sequence). The CDR3 runs 11 residues. General observations from the study: Early clone dynamics of blood T cells, plus interferon-beta, reportedly predicted response best. In blood, tumor-derived TCR clones expanded after radiotherapy plus ipilimumab.

Data came from immunoSEQ multiplex PCR; TCRdb stores just in-frame clones and leaves some out. The repertoire holds about 70,000 clones, with roughly three quarters as singletons. The chain couples TRBV7-9 to TRBJ2-7; D uncertain. The sample in question was peripheral blood, obtained from a patient treated with radiotherapy plus ipilimumab. This TCR was recovered from a human donor with non-small cell lung cancer whose response to radiotherapy plus ipilimumab could not be evaluated. Some clones in this sample may be carry-over from other donors' samples. The DNA for the CDR3 is TGTGCTTCAGGTGGATCCTACGAGCAGTACTTC. It specifies CASGGSYEQYF.